One and the same sample provided the 8 T cell receptor beta chains below, sequenced in a study of T cell repertoires in cytomegalovirus infection. These receptors' antigens are unknown. Each CDR3 protein gets one entry after TCRdb re-called the reads with MiXCR. The data contain some 500,000 distinct CDR3 sequences, about 33% of them singletons. Sequenced material: cultured PBMCs, taken from culture after CMV antigen stimulation. All receptors come from a human donor in good health (CMV status not recorded). Some clones in this sample may be carry-over from other donors' samples.

This clonotype was found a few times. The chain recombines TRBV7-8 with TRBJ1-3; the D is unclear. Germline assignment: CDR1 SGHVS and CDR2 FQNEAQ. Trimming left V 1 base short and J 0 bases short, with 13 bases between. The CDR3 is 17 residues long. CDR3 nucleotides: TGTGCCAGCAGCTTAGTAGGACTCAGGAGCTCTGGAAACACCATATATTTT. Residues: CASSLVGLRSSGNTIYF.

The genes are TRBV5-5 and TRBJ1-4; D possibly corresponds to TRBD1 (5 bases). CDR1 and CDR2 (germline): SGHKS, YYEKEE (reference sequence). This CDR3 comprises 14 residues. The V end lost 0 bases, the J end lost 8 bases, and 11 bases lay between the germline ends. The CDR3: CASSLVGQEEKLFF. The CDR3 DNA reads as TGTGCCAGCAGCTTGGTCGGACAAGAGGAAAAACTGTTTTTT.

This clonotype came up a few times. This rearrangement joins TRBV6-5 to TRBJ1-1; no clear D. Per the germline V gene, CDR1 is MNHEY and CDR2 is SVGAGI. CDR3 length: 14 residues. Trimming removed 5 bases from V and 1 base from J, with 11 bases in between. The CDR3 region has the DNA TGTGCCAGCAGTAACCCTTGGGGGAACACTGAAGCTTTCTTT. Its protein is CASSNPWGNTEAFF.

The gene calls are TRBV5-4 and TRBJ1-6; no reliable D call. CDR1 is SGHNT, CDR2 YYREEE, per germline (reference sequence). Trimming removed 0 bases at V and 8 bases at J, with 6 bases between. This CDR3 region has 13 residues. CDR3 residues: CASSLDQHSPLHF. For the CDR3, the DNA is TGTGCCAGCAGCTTGGATCAGCATTCACCCCTCCACTTT.

The rearrangement joins TRBV5-4 to TRBJ2-2, with TRBD1 matching over 8 bases. CDR3 length: 16 amino acids. Germline V CDR1 and CDR2: SGHNT, YYREEE (reference sequence). V lost 0 bases and J lost 6; bases outside the gene matches: 7. The DNA of the CDR3 is TGTGCCAGCAGCTTGGGGGGCCTACAGGGGGCCGGGGAGCTGTTTTTT. It encodes CASSLGGLQGAGELFF.

The CDR3 loop reads CATIPRTYNMNTEAFF. DNA for the CDR3: TGTGCCACTATTCCACGGACGTACAACATGAACACTGAAGCTTTCTTT. V is TRBV6-1 and J is TRBJ1-1, with D hard to call. Germline assignment: CDR1 MNHNS and CDR2 SASEGT. V was pared by 10 bases and J by 0 bases, with 21 bases between. The CDR3 has 16 residues.

This clonotype was seen at least ten times. The chain combines TRBV7-2 with TRBJ2-4; 14 bases align to TRBD2. CDR3 size: 18 residues. With V trimmed by 5 bases and J by 8 bases, 14 bases remained unmatched. Germline-derived CDR1 and CDR2 are SGHTA and FQGNSA. CDR3 bases: TGTGCCAGCAGCCCCCGGACTAGCGGGAGGATGGGGTATGACATTCAGTACTTC. This encodes CASSPRTSGRMGYDIQYF.

A few counts support this clonotype. For the CDR3, the DNA is TGTGCCAGTAGGGCCGGGGCGATGGGAGCAGATACGCAGTATTTT. It translates to CASRAGAMGADTQYF. The chain joins TRBV19 to TRBJ2-3; D tentatively fits TRBD1 or TRBD2 (5 bases each). V was cut by 6 bases and J by 4 bases, with 17 bases left in between. The CDR3 consists of 15 residues. CDR1 LNHDA and CDR2 SQIVND come from the germline V gene (reference sequence).